This TCR beta chain derives from a study of shared clonotypes between healthy human individuals. The assay used deep level. Using immunoSEQ multiplex PCR, the repertoire was profiled, and TCRdb retains in-frame clones only, with some absent. The sample includes roughly 1,500,000 clones, 98% of them seen just once. In regard to this clone: Other DNA sequences within the sample encode an identical CDR3.

The TCR comes from a man younger than 40 in good health. Sample: naive CD4+ T cells sorted from blood. As for subset: CD45RA+ positively selected.

The CDR3 bases are TGTGCCAGCAGCGTAGTAGGGGCCGGGAATGAGCAGTTCTTC. Translating it yields CASSVVGAGNEQFF. The chain employs TRBV9 and TRBJ2-1, with TRBD1 as a possible D gene (5 bases). Germline V gene lookup returns CDR1 SGDLS and CDR2 YYNGEE. This CDR3 comprises 14 residues. Trimming took off 0 bases at V and 7 bases at J, with 11 bases between the two ends.